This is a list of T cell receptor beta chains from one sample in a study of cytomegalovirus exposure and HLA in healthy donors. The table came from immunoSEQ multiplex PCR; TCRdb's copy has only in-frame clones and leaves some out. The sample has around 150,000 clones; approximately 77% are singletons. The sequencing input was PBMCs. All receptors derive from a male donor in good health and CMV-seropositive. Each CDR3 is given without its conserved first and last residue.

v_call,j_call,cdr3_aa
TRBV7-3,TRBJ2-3,ASSRGASGGLTNTQY
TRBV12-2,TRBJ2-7,ASRSLSVAGGTYEQY
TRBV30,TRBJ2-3,AWSLGLGGISTDTQY
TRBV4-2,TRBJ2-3,ASSQEGVTDTQY
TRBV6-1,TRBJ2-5,ASSEILGKETQY
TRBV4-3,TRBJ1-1,ASSQAQGLNTEAF
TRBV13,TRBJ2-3,ASSGRLSDTQY
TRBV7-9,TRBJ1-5,ASSPRGGNQPQH
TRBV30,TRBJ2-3,AWRRGGADTQY
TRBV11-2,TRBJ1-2,ASSLGFDRDGYT
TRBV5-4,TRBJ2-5,ATHRGQGETQY
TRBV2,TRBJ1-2,ASSGAGAHYGYT
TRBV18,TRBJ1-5,ASSPVGGPRNQPQH
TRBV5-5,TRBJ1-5,ASRPEAGSRQPQH
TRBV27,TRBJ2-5,ASIIPLGDYQETQY
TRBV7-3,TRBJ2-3,ASSLKLLAGASTDTQY
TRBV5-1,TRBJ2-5,ASSLGGEQY